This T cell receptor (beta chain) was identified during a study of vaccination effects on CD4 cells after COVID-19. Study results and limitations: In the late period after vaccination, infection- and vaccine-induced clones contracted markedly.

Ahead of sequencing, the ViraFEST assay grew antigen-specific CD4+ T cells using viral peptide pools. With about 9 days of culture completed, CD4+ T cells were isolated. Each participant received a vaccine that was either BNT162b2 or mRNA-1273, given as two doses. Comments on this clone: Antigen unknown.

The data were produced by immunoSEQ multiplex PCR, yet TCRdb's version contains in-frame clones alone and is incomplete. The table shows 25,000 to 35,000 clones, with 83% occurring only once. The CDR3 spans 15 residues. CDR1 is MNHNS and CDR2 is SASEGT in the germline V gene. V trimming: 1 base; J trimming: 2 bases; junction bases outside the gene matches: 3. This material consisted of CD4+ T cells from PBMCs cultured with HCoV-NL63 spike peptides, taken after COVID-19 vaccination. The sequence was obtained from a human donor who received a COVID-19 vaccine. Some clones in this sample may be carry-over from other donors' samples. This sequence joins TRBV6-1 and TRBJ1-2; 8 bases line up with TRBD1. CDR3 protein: CASSEGRGQNYGYTF. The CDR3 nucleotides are TGTGCCAGCAGTGAAGGCAGGGGGCAAAACTATGGCTACACCTTC.